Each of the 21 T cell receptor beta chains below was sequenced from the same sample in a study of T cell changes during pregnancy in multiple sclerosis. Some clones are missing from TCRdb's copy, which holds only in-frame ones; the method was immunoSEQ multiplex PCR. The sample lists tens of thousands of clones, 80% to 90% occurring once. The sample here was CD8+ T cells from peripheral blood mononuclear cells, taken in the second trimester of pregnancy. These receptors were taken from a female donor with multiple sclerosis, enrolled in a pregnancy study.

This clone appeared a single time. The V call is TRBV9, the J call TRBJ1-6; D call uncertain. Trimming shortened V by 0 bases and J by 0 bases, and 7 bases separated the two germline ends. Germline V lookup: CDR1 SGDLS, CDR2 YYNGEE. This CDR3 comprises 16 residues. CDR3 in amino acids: CASSVALSSYNSPLHF. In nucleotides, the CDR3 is TGTGCCAGCAGCGTAGCACTGAGCTCCTATAATTCACCCCTCCACTTT. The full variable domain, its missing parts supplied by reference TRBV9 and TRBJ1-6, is DSGVTQTPKHLITATGQRVTLRCSPRSGDLSVYWYQQSLDQGLQFLIQYYNGEERAKGNILERFSAQQFPDLHSELNLSSLELGDSALYFCASSVALSSYNSPLHFGNGTRLTVT.

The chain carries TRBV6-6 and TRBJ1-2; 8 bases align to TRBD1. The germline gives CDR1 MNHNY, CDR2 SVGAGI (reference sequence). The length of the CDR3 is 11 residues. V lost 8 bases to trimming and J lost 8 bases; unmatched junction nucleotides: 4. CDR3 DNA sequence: TGTGCCAGCCTGACAGGGGCAGGCTACACCTTC. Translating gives CASLTGAGYTF.

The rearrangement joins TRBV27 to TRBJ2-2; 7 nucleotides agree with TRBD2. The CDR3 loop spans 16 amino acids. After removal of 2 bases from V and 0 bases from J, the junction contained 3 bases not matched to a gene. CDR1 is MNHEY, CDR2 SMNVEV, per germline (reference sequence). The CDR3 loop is CASSLDRGANTGELFF. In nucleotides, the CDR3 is TGTGCCAGCAGTTTAGATCGGGGGGCGAACACCGGGGAGCTGTTTTTT.

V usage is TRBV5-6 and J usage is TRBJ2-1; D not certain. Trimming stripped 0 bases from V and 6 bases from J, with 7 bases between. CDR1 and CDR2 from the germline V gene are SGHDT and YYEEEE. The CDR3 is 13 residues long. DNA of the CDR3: TGTGCCAGCAGCTTGGTAGAGGCCAATGAGCAGTTCTTC. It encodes CASSLVEANEQFF.

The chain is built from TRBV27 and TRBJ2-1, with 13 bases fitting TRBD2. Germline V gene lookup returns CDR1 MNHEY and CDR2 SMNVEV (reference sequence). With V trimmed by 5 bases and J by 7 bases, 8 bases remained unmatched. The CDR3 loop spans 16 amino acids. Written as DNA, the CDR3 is TGTGCCAGCAGTACGCCGGGACTAGCGGGGACAAATGAGCAGTTCTTC. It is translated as CASSTPGLAGTNEQFF.

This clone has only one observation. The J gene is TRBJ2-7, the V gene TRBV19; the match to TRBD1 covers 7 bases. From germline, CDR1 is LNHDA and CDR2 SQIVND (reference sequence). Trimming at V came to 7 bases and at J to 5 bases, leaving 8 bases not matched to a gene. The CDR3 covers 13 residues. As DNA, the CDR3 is TGTGCCAGTAAGGTGATCGGGACAGACGAGCAGTACTTC. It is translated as CASKVIGTDEQYF.

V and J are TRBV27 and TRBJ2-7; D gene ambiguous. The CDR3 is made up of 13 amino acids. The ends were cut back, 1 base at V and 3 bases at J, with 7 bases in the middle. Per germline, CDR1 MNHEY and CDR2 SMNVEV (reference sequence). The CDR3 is CASSLFFSYEQYF. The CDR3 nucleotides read TGTGCCAGCAGTTTATTTTTCAGCTACGAGCAGTACTTC.

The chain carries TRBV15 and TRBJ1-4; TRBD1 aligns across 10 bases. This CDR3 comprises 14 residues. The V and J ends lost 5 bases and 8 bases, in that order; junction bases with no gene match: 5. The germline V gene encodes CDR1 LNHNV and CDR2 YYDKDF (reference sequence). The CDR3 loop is CATSRDRGLEKLFF. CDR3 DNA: TGTGCCACCAGCCGGGACAGGGGATTGGAAAAACTGTTTTTT. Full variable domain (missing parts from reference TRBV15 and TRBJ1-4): DAMVIQNPRYQVTQFGKPVTLSCSQTLNHNVMYWYQQKSSQAPKLLFHYYDKDFNNEADTPDNFQSRRPNTSFCFLDIRSPGLGDTAMYLCATSRDRGLEKLFFGSGTQLSVL.

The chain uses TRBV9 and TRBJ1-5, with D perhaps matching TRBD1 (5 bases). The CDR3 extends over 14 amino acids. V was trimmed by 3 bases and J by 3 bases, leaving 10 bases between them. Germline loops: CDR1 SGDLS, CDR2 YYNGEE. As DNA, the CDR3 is TGTGCCAGCAGCGCCGGGGGTGTCAATCAGCCCCAGCATTTT. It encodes CASSAGGVNQPQHF. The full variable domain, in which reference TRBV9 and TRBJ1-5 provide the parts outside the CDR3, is DSGVTQTPKHLITATGQRVTLRCSPRSGDLSVYWYQQSLDQGLQFLIQYYNGEERAKGNILERFSAQQFPDLHSELNLSSLELGDSALYFCASSAGGVNQPQHFGDGTRLSIL.

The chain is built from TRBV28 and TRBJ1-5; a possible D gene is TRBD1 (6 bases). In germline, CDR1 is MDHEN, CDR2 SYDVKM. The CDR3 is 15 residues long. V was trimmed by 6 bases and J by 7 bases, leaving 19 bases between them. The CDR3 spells CASSQTGPPEQPQHF. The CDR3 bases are TGTGCCAGCAGCCAAACAGGGCCCCCGGAGCAGCCCCAGCATTTT. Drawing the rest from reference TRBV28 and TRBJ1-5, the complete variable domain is DVKVTQSSRYLVKRTGEKVFLECVQDMDHENMFWYRQDPGLGLRLIYFSYDVKMKEKGDIPEGYSVSREKKERFSLILESASTNQTSMYLCASSQTGPPEQPQHFGDGTRLSIL.

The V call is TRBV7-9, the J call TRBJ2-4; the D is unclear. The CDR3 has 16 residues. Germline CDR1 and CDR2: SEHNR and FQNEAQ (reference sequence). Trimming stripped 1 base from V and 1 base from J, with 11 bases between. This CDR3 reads CASSLGPVSAKNIQYF. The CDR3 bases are TGTGCCAGCAGCTTAGGGCCTGTTTCGGCCAAAAACATTCAGTACTTC.

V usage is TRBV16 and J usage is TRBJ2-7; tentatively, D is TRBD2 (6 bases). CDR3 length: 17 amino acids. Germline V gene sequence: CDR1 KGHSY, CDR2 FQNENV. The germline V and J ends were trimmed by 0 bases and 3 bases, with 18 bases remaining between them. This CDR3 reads CASSQSVPGDGYYEQYF. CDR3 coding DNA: TGTGCCAGCAGCCAATCCGTCCCGGGGGACGGATACTACGAGCAGTACTTC.

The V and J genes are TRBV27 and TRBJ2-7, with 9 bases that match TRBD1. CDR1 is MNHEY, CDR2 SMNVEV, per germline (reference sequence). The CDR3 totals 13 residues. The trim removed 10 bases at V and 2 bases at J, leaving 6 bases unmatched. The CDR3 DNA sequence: TGTGCCACGGGACAGGGTGCAACCTACGAGCAGTACTTC. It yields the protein CATGQGATYEQYF.

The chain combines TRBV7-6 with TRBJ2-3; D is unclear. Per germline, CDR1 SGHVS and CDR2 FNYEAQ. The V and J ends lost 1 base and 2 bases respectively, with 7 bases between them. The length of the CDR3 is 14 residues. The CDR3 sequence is CASSLGPHTDTQYF. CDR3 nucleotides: TGTGCCAGCAGCTTAGGGCCACACACAGATACGCAGTATTTT. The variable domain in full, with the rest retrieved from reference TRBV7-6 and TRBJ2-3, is GAGVSQSPRYKVTKRGQDVALRCDPISGHVSLYWYRQALGQGPEFLTYFNYEAQQDKSGLPNDRFSAERPEGSISTLTIQRTEQRDSAMYRCASSLGPHTDTQYFGPGTRLTVL.

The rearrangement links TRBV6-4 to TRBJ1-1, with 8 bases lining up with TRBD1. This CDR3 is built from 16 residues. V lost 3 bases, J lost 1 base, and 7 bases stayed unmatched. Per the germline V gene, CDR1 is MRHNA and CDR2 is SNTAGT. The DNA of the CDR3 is TGTGCCAGCAGTGAAAAACCCGGACAGGGGAACACTGAAGCTTTCTTT. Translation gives CASSEKPGQGNTEAFF.

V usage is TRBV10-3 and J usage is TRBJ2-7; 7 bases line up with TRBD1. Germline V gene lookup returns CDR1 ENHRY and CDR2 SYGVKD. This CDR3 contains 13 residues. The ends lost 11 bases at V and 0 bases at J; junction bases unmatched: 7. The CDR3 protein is CASQQGSSYEQYF. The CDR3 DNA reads TGTGCCTCGCAACAGGGGAGCTCCTACGAGCAGTACTTC.

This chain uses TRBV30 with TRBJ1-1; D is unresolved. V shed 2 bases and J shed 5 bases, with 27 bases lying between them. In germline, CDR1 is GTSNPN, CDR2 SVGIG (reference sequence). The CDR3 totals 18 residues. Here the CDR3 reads CAWSKIISTRVSPTEAFF. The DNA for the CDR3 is TGTGCCTGGAGTAAGATAATCTCCACCCGGGTCAGCCCGACTGAAGCTTTCTTT.

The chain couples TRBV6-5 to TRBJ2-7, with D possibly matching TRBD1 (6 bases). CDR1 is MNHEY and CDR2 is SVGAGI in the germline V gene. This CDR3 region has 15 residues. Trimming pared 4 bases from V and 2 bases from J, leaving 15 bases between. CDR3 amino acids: CASSLRDNLPYEQYF. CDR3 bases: TGTGCCAGCAGTTTACGGGACAACCTCCCCTACGAGCAGTACTTC.

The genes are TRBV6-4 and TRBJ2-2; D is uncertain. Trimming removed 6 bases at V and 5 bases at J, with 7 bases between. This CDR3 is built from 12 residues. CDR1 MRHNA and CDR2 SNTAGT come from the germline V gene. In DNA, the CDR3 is TGTGCCAGCAGCAACAATACCGGGGAGCTGTTTTTT. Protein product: CASSNNTGELFF.

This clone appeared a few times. The CDR3 sequence is CASDYTGERGYGYTF. In nucleotides, the CDR3 is TGTGCCAGCGATTACACAGGGGAGCGTGGCTATGGCTACACCTTC. The rearrangement joins TRBV7-2 to TRBJ1-2; 7 positions agree with TRBD1. V shed 8 bases and J 4 bases; nucleotides not matched to a gene: 13. The CDR3 loop spans 15 amino acids. Germline CDR1 SGHTA, CDR2 FQGNSA.

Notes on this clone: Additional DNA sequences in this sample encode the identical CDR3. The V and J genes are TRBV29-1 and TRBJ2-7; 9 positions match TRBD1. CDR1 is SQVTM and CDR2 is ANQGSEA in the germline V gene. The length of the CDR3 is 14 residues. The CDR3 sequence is CSVTNGTGYYEQYF. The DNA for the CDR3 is TGCAGTGTAACGAACGGGACAGGGTACTACGAGCAGTACTTC.